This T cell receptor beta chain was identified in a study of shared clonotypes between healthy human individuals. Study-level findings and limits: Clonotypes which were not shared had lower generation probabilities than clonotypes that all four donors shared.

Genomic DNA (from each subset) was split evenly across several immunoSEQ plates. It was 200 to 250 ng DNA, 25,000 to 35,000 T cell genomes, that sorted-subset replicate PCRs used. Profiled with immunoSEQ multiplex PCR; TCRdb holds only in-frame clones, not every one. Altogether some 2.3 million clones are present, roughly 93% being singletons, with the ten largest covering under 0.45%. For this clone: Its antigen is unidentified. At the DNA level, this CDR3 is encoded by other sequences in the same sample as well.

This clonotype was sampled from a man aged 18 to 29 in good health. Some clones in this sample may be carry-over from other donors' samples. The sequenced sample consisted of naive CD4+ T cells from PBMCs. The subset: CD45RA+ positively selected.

CDR3 protein: CASRGQFYEQYF. The DNA for the CDR3 is TGTGCCAGCCGTGGACAGTTTTACGAGCAGTACTTC. This chain uses TRBV2 with TRBJ2-7; tentative D call: TRBD1 (6 bases). Germline CDR1 is SNHLY and CDR2 is FYNNEI. CDR3 size: 12 residues. Trimming removed 8 bases from V and 4 bases from J, with 12 bases in between.